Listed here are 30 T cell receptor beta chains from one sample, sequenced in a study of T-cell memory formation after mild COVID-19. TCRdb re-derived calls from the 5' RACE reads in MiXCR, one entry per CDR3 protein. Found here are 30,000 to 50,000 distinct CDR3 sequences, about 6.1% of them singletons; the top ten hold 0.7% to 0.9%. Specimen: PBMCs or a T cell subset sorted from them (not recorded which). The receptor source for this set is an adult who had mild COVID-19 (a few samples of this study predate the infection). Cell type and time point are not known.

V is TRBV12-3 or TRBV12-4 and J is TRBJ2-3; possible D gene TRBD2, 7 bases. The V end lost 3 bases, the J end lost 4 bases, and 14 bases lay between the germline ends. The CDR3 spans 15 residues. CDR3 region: CASSFYGGHADTQYF. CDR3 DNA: TGTGCCAGCAGTTTTTACGGGGGGCACGCAGATACGCAGTATTTT.

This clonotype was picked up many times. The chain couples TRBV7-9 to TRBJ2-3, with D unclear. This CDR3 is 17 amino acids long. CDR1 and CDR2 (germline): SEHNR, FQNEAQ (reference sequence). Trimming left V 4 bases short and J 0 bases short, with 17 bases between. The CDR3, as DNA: TGTGCCAGCAGCTCACCCCTGACCTCCCCTAGCACAGATACGCAGTATTTT. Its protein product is CASSSPLTSPSTDTQYF. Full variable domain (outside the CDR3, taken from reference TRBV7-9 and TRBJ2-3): DTGVSQNPRHKITKRGQNVTFRCDPISEHNRLYWYRQTLGQGPEFLTYFQNEAQLEKSRLLSDRFSAERPKGSFSTLEIQRTEQGDSAMYLCASSSPLTSPSTDTQYFGPGTRLTVL.

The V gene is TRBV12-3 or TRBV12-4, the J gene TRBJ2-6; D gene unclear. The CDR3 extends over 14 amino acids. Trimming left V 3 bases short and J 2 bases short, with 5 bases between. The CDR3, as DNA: TGTGCCAGCAGTTTCAAGACTGGGGCCAACGTCCTGACTTTC. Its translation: CASSFKTGANVLTF.

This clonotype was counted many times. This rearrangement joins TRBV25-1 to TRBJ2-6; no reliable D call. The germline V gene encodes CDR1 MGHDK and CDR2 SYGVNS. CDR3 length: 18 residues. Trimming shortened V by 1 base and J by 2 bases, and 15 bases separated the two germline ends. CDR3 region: CASSESQSPRAGANVLTF. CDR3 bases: TGTGCCAGCAGTGAATCCCAATCTCCCAGAGCTGGGGCCAACGTCCTGACTTTC.

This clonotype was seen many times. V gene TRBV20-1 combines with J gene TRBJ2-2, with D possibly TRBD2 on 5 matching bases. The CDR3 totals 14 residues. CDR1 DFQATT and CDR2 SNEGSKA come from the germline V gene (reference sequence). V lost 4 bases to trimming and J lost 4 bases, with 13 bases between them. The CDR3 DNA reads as TGCAGTGCTACTGAGGGAAGGAGCACCGGGGAGCTGTTTTTT. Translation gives CSATEGRSTGELFF.

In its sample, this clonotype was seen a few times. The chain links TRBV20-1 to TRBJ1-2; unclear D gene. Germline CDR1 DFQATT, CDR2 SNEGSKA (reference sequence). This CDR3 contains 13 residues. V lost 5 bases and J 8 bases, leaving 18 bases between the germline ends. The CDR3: CSAPPDVGYGYTF. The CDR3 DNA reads TGCAGTGCTCCTCCCGACGTGGGTTACGGCTACACCTTC.

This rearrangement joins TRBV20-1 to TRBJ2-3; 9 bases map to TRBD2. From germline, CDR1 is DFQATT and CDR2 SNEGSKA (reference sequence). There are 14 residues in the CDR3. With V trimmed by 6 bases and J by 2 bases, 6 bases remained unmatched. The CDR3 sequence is CSAKTSGSTDTQYF. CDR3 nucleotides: TGCAGTGCAAAGACTAGCGGCTCCACAGATACGCAGTATTTT.

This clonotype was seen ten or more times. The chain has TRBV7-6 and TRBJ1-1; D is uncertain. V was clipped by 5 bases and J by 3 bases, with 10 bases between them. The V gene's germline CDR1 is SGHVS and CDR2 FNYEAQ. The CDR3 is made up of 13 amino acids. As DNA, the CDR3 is TGTGCCAGCAGCGTCCAGTCATACACTGAAGCTTTCTTT. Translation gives CASSVQSYTEAFF.

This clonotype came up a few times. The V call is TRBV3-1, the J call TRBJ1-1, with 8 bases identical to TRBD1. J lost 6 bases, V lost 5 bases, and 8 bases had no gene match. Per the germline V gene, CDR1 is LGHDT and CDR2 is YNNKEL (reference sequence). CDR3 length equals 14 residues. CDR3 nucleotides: TGTGCCAGCAGCGACGGACAGGGTAGGTCTGAAGCTTTCTTT. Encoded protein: CASSDGQGRSEAFF.

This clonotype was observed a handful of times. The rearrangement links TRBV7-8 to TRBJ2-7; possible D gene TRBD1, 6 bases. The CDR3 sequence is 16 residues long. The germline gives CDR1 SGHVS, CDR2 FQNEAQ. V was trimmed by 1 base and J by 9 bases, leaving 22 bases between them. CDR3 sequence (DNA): TGTGCCAGCAGCTTAGGGACGAACAGGGTGGATATCGGGCAGTACTTC. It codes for CASSLGTNRVDIGQYF.

DNA of the CDR3: TGTGCCAGTAGTATGACCGGGACAGGGAAAAACATTCAGTACTTC. This sequence encodes CASSMTGTGKNIQYF. This chain links TRBV19 with TRBJ2-4, with 9 bases that match TRBD1. This CDR3 is 15 amino acids long. The V segment lost 3 bases and the J segment 4 bases; nucleotides outside the gene matches: 4. The germline gives CDR1 LNHDA, CDR2 SQIVND (reference sequence). The complete variable domain, with remaining parts taken from reference TRBV19 and TRBJ2-4, reads DGGITQSPKYLFRKEGQNVTLSCEQNLNHDAMYWYRQDPGQGLRLIYYSQIVNDFQKGDIAEGYSVSREKKESFPLTVTSAQKNPTAFYLCASSMTGTGKNIQYFGAGTRLSVL.

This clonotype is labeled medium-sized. This CDR3 is CASSKVAGTSETGELFF. Here the CDR3 DNA reads TGTGCCAGCAGCAAAGTAGCGGGGACTAGCGAAACCGGGGAGCTGTTTTTT. The gene calls are TRBV21-1 and TRBJ2-2; the D call in the table, TRBD2, was not verified against the DNA. TRBV21-1 is annotated as a pseudogene. CDR3 length: 17 amino acids.

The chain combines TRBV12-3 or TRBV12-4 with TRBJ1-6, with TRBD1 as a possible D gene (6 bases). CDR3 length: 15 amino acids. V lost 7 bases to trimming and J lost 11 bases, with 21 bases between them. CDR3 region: CASTLGGQGVAPLHF. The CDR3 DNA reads TGTGCCAGCACCTTGGGGGGCCAGGGAGTAGCACCCCTCCACTTT.

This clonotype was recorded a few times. This chain's CDR3 is CASAPRLGDTEAFF. CDR3 nucleotide sequence: TGTGCCAGCGCGCCCAGGCTGGGGGACACTGAAGCTTTCTTT. The chain combines TRBV9 with TRBJ1-1, with D maybe TRBD1 (5 bases). V dropped 7 bases and J dropped 3 bases, with 16 bases sitting between them. The CDR3 sequence is 14 residues long. Germline V gene sequence: CDR1 SGDLS, CDR2 YYNGEE.

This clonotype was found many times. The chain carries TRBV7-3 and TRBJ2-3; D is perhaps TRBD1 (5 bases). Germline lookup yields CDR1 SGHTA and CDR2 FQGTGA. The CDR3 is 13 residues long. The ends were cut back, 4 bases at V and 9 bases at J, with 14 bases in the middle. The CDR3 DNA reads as TGTGCCAGCAGCTCGCCCCAGGGTGACACGCAGTATTTT. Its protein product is CASSSPQGDTQYF.

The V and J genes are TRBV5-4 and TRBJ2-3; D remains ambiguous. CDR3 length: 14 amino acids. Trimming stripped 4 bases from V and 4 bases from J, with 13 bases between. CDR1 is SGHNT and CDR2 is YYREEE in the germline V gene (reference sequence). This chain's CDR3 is CASSQEPRPDTQYF. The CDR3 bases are TGTGCCAGCAGCCAGGAACCACGCCCAGATACGCAGTATTTT. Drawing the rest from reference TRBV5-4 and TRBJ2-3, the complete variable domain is ETGVTQSPTHLIKTRGQQVTLRCSSQSGHNTVSWYQQALGQGPQFIFQYYREEENGRGNFPPRFSGLQFPNYSSELNVNALELDDSALYLCASSQEPRPDTQYFGPGTRLTVL.

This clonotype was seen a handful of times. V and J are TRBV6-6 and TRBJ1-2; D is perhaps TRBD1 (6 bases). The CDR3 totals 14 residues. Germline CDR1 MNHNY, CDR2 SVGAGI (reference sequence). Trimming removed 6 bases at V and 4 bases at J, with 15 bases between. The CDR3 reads CASRFRDKSYGYTF. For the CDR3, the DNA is TGTGCCAGCAGATTCCGGGACAAGTCCTATGGCTACACCTTC.

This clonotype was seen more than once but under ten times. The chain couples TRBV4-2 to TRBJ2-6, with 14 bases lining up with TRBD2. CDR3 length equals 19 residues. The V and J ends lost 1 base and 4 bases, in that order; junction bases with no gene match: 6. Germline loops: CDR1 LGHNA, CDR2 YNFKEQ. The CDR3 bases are TGTGCCAGCAGCCAAGCGACTAGCGGGAGGGTATCAGGGGCCAACGTCCTGACTTTC. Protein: CASSQATSGRVSGANVLTF.

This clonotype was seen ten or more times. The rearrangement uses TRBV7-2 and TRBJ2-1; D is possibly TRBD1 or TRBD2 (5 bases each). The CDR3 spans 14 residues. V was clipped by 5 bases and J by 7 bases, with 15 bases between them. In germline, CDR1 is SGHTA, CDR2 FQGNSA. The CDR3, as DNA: TGTGCCAGCAGCCCGGGGACGTCGGGTAATGAGCAGTTCTTC. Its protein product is CASSPGTSGNEQFF.

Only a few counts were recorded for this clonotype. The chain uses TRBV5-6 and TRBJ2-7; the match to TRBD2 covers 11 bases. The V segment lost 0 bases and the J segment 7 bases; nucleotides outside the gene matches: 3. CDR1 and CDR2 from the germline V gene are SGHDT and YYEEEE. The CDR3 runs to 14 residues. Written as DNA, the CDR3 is TGTGCCAGCAGCTTGGGACTAGCGGGGCGAGAGCAGTACTTC. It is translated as CASSLGLAGREQYF.

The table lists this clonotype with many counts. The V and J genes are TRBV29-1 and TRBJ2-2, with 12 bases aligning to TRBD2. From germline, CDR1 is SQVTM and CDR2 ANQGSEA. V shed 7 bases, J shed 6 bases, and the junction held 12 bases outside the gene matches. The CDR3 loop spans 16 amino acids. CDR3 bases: TGCAGCGCTGCAATCTGGACTAGCGGGGTCCCCGGGGAGCTGTTTTTT. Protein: CSAAIWTSGVPGELFF.

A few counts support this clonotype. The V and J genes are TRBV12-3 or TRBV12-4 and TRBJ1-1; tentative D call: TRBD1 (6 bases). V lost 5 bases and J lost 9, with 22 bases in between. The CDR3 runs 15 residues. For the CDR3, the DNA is TGTGCCAGCAGTCAATCGACAGGCGCTCGAAAAAAAGCTTTCTTT. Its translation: CASSQSTGARKKAFF.

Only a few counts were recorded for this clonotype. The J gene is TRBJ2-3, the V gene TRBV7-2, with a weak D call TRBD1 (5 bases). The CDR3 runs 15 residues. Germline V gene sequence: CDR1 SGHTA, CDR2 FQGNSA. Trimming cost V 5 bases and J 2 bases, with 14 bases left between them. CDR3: CASSTRQQYTDTQYF. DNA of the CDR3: TGTGCCAGCAGCACCCGACAGCAGTACACAGATACGCAGTATTTT.

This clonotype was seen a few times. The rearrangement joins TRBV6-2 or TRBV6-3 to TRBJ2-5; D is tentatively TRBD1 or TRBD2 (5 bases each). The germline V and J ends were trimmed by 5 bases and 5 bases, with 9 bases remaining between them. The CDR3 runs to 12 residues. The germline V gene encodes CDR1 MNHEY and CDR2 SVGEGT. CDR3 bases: TGTGCCAGCAGTCCGGGGCTGGAGACCCAGTACTTC. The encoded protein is CASSPGLETQYF.

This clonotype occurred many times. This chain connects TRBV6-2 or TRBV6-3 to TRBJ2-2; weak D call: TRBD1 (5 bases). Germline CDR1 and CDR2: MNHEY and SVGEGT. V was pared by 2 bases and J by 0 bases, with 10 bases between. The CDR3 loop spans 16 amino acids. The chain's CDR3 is CASSYRGGTNTGELFF. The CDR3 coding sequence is TGTGCCAGCAGTTACAGGGGCGGAACGAACACCGGGGAGCTGTTTTTT.

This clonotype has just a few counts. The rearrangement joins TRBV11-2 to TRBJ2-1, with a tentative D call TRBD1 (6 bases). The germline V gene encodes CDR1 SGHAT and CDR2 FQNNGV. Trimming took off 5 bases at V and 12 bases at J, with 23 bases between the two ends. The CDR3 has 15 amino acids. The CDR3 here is CASSPLASGTIRQFF. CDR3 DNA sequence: TGTGCCAGCAGCCCACTGGCGTCAGGGACAATTAGGCAGTTCTTC.

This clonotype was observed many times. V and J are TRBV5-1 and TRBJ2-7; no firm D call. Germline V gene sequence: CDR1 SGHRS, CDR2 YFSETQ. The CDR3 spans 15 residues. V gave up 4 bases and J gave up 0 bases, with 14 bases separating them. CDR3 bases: TGCGCCAGCAGCCGGACGGTTACATACTCCTACGAGCAGTACTTC. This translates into CASSRTVTYSYEQYF.

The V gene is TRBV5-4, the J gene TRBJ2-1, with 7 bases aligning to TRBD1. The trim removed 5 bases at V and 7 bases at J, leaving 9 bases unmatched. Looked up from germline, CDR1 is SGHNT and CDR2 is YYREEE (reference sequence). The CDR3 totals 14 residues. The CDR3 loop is CASSSRQGGNEQFF. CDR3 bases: TGTGCCAGCAGTTCTCGACAGGGCGGTAATGAGCAGTTCTTC.

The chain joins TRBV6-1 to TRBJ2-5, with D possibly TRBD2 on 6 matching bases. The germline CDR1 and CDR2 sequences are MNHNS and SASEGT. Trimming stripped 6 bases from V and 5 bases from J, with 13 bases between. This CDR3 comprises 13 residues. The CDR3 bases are TGTGCCAGCAGATCTAGCGTTAGCGAGACCCAGTACTTC. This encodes CASRSSVSETQYF.

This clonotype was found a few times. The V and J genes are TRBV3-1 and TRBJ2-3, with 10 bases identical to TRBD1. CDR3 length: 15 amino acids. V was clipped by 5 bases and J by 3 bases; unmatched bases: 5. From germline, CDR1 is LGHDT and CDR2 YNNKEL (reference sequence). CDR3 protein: CASSIRDRGTDTQYF. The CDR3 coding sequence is TGTGCCAGCAGCATCCGGGACAGGGGAACAGATACGCAGTATTTT.